These T cell receptor beta chains were read from a single sample in a study of identical twins. A single record per CDR3 protein comes from TCRdb applying MiXCR to the 5' RACE reads. The top ten clones hold about 0.4% of a sample with about 490,000 distinct CDR3 sequences, about 16% of them seen once. This sample was shared with a second study, whose subject was yellow fever vaccine responses in identical twins.

Sample: CD4+ T cells sorted from blood. The receptors were gathered from a woman in her late teens or twenties in good health. Each CDR3 is given with its conserved first and last residue. A D gene is named only where the DNA matches it firmly. For some rows the clone size is stated as once, few or many, or as a class when expanded; others skip it.

d_call: TRBD1
v_call: TRBV19
clone_size: few
j_call: TRBJ1-2
cdr3_aa: CASSPPGQLYGYTF
cdr3_nt: TGTGCCAGTAGTCCCCCGGGACAGCTCTATGGCTACACCTTC

d_call: NA
v_call: TRBV3-1
clone_size: NA
j_call: TRBJ1-6
cdr3_aa: CASSRGVLGSPLHF
cdr3_nt: TGTGCCAGCAGTCGAGGGGTGCTCGGTTCACCCCTCCACTTT

d_call: NA
v_call: TRBV7-9
clone_size: NA
j_call: TRBJ2-3
cdr3_aa: CASSLGLLDTQYF
cdr3_nt: TGTGCCAGCAGCTTGGGGCTTCTCGATACGCAGTATTTT

d_call: NA
v_call: TRBV3-1
clone_size: NA
j_call: TRBJ1-1
cdr3_aa: CASSQAAVAEAFF
cdr3_nt: TGTGCCAGCAGCCAAGCGGCCGTCGCTGAAGCTTTCTTT

d_call: TRBD1
v_call: TRBV29-1
clone_size: NA
j_call: TRBJ1-1
cdr3_aa: CSARQGGNTEAFF
cdr3_nt: TGCAGCGCCCGACAGGGAGGGAACACTGAAGCTTTCTTT

d_call: NA
v_call: TRBV20-1
clone_size: few
j_call: TRBJ2-1
cdr3_aa: CSALAWGYNEQFF
cdr3_nt: TGCAGTGCTCTCGCCTGGGGATACAATGAGCAGTTCTTC

d_call: NA
v_call: TRBV29-1
clone_size: NA
j_call: TRBJ1-1
cdr3_aa: CSVDWGGLSEAFF
cdr3_nt: TGCAGCGTTGATTGGGGGGGGCTTTCTGAAGCTTTCTTT

d_call: TRBD2
v_call: TRBV27
clone_size: NA
j_call: TRBJ2-1
cdr3_aa: CASRGGGAQEQFF
cdr3_nt: TGTGCCAGCCGGGGCGGGGGGGCACAGGAGCAGTTCTTC

d_call: TRBD1
v_call: TRBV20-1
clone_size: once
j_call: TRBJ2-7
cdr3_aa: CSATWTGTGAGEQYF
cdr3_nt: TGCAGTGCTACGTGGACCGGGACAGGGGCGGGTGAGCAGTACTTC

d_call: TRBD2
v_call: TRBV4-2
clone_size: once
j_call: TRBJ2-1
cdr3_aa: CASSQDLAGWNEQFF
cdr3_nt: TGTGCCAGCAGCCAAGATTTAGCGGGATGGAATGAGCAGTTCTTC

d_call: NA
v_call: TRBV29-1
clone_size: NA
j_call: TRBJ2-2
cdr3_aa: CSALPSTGTGELFF
cdr3_nt: TGCAGCGCCCTTCCCTCGACAGGAACCGGGGAGCTGTTTTTT

d_call: TRBD1
v_call: TRBV3-1
clone_size: many
j_call: TRBJ1-3
cdr3_aa: CASSQDFPGTASGNTIYF
cdr3_nt: TGTGCCAGCAGCCAAGATTTCCCCGGGACAGCCTCTGGAAACACCATATATTTT

d_call: NA
v_call: TRBV7-8
clone_size: NA
j_call: TRBJ2-4
cdr3_aa: CASSHRRGLAKNIQYF
cdr3_nt: TGTGCCAGCAGCCACCGTAGGGGACTAGCCAAAAACATTCAGTACTTC

d_call: NA
v_call: TRBV6-1
clone_size: NA
j_call: TRBJ2-3
cdr3_aa: CAISDGITDTQYF
cdr3_nt: TGTGCCATCTCCGACGGAATCACAGATACGCAGTATTTT

d_call: NA
v_call: TRBV25-1
clone_size: few
j_call: TRBJ2-3
cdr3_aa: CASSEAQGRDTQYF
cdr3_nt: TGTGCCAGCAGTGAAGCTCAGGGTAGGGATACGCAGTATTTT

d_call: NA
v_call: TRBV20-1
clone_size: many
j_call: TRBJ2-7
cdr3_aa: CSARVGGAAYEQYF
cdr3_nt: TGCAGTGCTAGAGTGGGGGGAGCAGCCTACGAGCAGTACTTC

d_call: TRBD2
v_call: TRBV15
clone_size: NA
j_call: TRBJ2-1
cdr3_aa: CATSREALAGDNEQFF
cdr3_nt: TGTGCCACCAGCAGAGAGGCCCTAGCGGGGGACAATGAGCAGTTCTTC

d_call: TRBD2
v_call: TRBV28
clone_size: few
j_call: TRBJ2-7
cdr3_aa: CASSLASGTVYEQYF
cdr3_nt: TGTGCCAGCAGCTTAGCTAGCGGGACGGTCTACGAGCAGTACTTC

d_call: TRBD1
v_call: TRBV7-2
clone_size: NA
j_call: TRBJ2-1
cdr3_aa: CASSGRGQHNEQFF
cdr3_nt: TGTGCCAGCAGCGGCAGGGGACAGCACAATGAGCAGTTCTTC

d_call: NA
v_call: TRBV5-5
clone_size: few
j_call: TRBJ1-1
cdr3_aa: CASNPHANTEAFF
cdr3_nt: TGTGCCAGCAACCCACACGCGAACACTGAAGCTTTCTTT

d_call: TRBD1
v_call: TRBV10-3
clone_size: NA
j_call: TRBJ1-3
cdr3_aa: CAINDRGPSSGNTIYF
cdr3_nt: TGTGCCATCAACGACAGGGGACCATCCTCTGGAAACACCATATATTTT

d_call: NA
v_call: TRBV20-1
clone_size: few
j_call: TRBJ2-5
cdr3_aa: CSAPIQGGETQYF
cdr3_nt: TGCAGTGCTCCAATTCAGGGGGGAGAGACCCAGTACTTC

d_call: NA
v_call: TRBV3-1
clone_size: few
j_call: TRBJ1-1
cdr3_aa: CASSQVGGSVNTEAFF
cdr3_nt: TGTGCCAGCAGCCAAGTAGGGGGGAGTGTGAACACTGAAGCTTTCTTT

d_call: NA
v_call: TRBV6-5
clone_size: few
j_call: TRBJ1-1
cdr3_aa: CASSYSGSNTEAFF
cdr3_nt: TGTGCCAGCAGTTACTCTGGGTCGAACACTGAAGCTTTCTTT

d_call: NA
v_call: TRBV20-1
clone_size: few
j_call: TRBJ2-3
cdr3_aa: CSARTVTDTQYF
cdr3_nt: TGCAGTGCTAGGACAGTCACAGATACGCAGTATTTT

d_call: TRBD1
v_call: TRBV9
clone_size: few
j_call: TRBJ1-1
cdr3_aa: CASSVGAGTGAMNTEAFF
cdr3_nt: TGTGCCAGCAGCGTAGGAGCAGGGACAGGAGCGATGAACACTGAAGCTTTCTTT

d_call: NA
v_call: TRBV2
clone_size: few
j_call: TRBJ1-5
cdr3_aa: CASRGPSRGPQHF
cdr3_nt: TGTGCCAGCCGTGGGCCATCGCGCGGACCCCAGCATTTT

d_call: TRBD2
v_call: TRBV7-3
clone_size: few
j_call: TRBJ2-1
cdr3_aa: CASSLGLAGEQYNEQFF
cdr3_nt: TGTGCCAGCAGCCTAGGACTAGCGGGAGAGCAATACAATGAGCAGTTCTTC

d_call: NA
v_call: TRBV7-9
clone_size: NA
j_call: TRBJ2-4
cdr3_aa: CASSLLTGAGENIQYF
cdr3_nt: TGTGCCAGCAGCTTATTAACCGGGGCCGGGGAAAACATTCAGTACTTC

d_call: TRBD2
v_call: TRBV5-1
clone_size: few
j_call: TRBJ2-7
cdr3_aa: CASRSGTSLYEQYF
cdr3_nt: TGCGCCAGCAGATCCGGGACTAGTCTCTACGAGCAGTACTTC

d_call: NA
v_call: TRBV12-3/TRBV12-4
clone_size: few
j_call: TRBJ1-5
cdr3_aa: CASSSSDRSINQPQHF
cdr3_nt: TGTGCCAGCAGTTCGTCCGACAGGAGTATCAATCAGCCCCAGCATTTT

d_call: TRBD2
v_call: TRBV14
clone_size: NA
j_call: TRBJ2-7
cdr3_aa: CASSPGTSGNEQYF
cdr3_nt: TGTGCCAGCAGCCCGGGGACTAGCGGGAACGAGCAGTACTTC

d_call: NA
v_call: TRBV11-3
clone_size: NA
j_call: TRBJ2-2
cdr3_aa: CASRDAGELFF
cdr3_nt: TGTGCCAGCAGGGACGCCGGGGAGCTGTTTTTT

d_call: NA
v_call: TRBV18
clone_size: NA
j_call: TRBJ2-1
cdr3_aa: CASSPLWASVIDEQFF
cdr3_nt: TGTGCCAGCTCACCACTCTGGGCTAGCGTGATCGATGAGCAGTTCTTC

d_call: TRBD1
v_call: TRBV28
clone_size: few
j_call: TRBJ2-2
cdr3_aa: CASTPGGINTGELFF
cdr3_nt: TGTGCCAGCACCCCAGGGGGAATAAACACCGGGGAGCTGTTTTTT

d_call: NA
v_call: TRBV20-1
clone_size: NA
j_call: TRBJ2-7
cdr3_aa: CSARGLEGLRSGQYF
cdr3_nt: TGCAGTGCTAGAGGTTTAGAGGGCCTCAGATCGGGGCAGTACTTC

d_call: NA
v_call: TRBV10-3
clone_size: NA
j_call: TRBJ2-3
cdr3_aa: CAISDPGRSTDTQYF
cdr3_nt: TGTGCCATCAGTGATCCGGGGAGGAGCACAGATACGCAGTATTTT

d_call: NA
v_call: TRBV12-3/TRBV12-4
clone_size: few
j_call: TRBJ1-5
cdr3_aa: CASSPRIRNQPQHF
cdr3_nt: TGTGCCAGCAGCCCAAGGATCAGAAATCAGCCCCAGCATTTT

d_call: TRBD1
v_call: TRBV14
clone_size: NA
j_call: TRBJ1-6
cdr3_aa: CASSQMDRGNSPLHF
cdr3_nt: TGTGCCAGCAGCCAGATGGACAGGGGCAATTCACCCCTCCACTTT

d_call: TRBD2
v_call: TRBV7-9
clone_size: few
j_call: TRBJ2-1
cdr3_aa: CASSLWSGGVYNEQFF
cdr3_nt: TGTGCCAGCAGCTTATGGTCCGGGGGGGTCTACAATGAGCAGTTCTTC

d_call: TRBD1
v_call: TRBV6-1
clone_size: NA
j_call: TRBJ1-4
cdr3_aa: CASSQSPGTGNEKLFF
cdr3_nt: TGTGCCAGCAGTCAAAGTCCCGGGACAGGGAATGAAAAACTGTTTTTT